Detailed here is one T cell receptor beta chain. Original methodology: Quantification of nucleated cells was approximated via reference gene primer amplification. The data were produced by immunoSEQ multiplex PCR, yet TCRdb's version contains in-frame clones alone and is incomplete. V and J calls and clone size are as listed in that table; D and trimming were resolved from the DNA. The table includes about 430,000 clones, over 85% detected once. This record comes from a study of blood T cell repertoires in COVID-19. Overall study: Collection of acute and convalescent COVID-19 samples took place in the United States, Italy and Spain. The cDNA or gDNA used as material had been derived from T cells, B-cell-depleted T cells, or PBMCs.

Seattle cases were enrolled at active infection and followed longitudinally. The TCR sequence derives from a man between 18 and 35 years old with COVID-19, enrolled during active disease. Sequences were obtained from peripheral blood.

The CDR3 bases are TGTGCCACCAGTGATTTGTCAGGGAACACCGGGGAGCTGTTTTTT. This sequence encodes CATSDLSGNTGELFF. The V gene is TRBV24-1, the J gene TRBJ2-2; D is uncertain. V lost 0 bases, J lost 1 base, and 5 bases lay in between. Germline V gene sequence: CDR1 KGHDR, CDR2 SFDVKD. The CDR3 spans 15 residues.